These 3 T cell receptor beta chains came from one sample sequenced in a study of blood T cell repertoires in COVID-19 (dated by TCRdb to 2018 to 2020). The method was the immunoSEQ multiplex PCR assay. Entries here come from immuneACCESS through TCRdb and include only in-frame sequences with V and J called. Some clones fail to appear in such tables; in the studies checked, an unresolved V gene covers under half of the shortfall, and the cause of the remainder is unknown. The sample yields about 170,000 clones; about 88% were counted once. Of the sample, 6% to 7.5% is held by the ten largest clones. The sequencing input was peripheral blood. All receptors come from a woman at least 80 years old in a cohort sampled during active or convalescent COVID-19.

CDR3: CASSRLAGGETQYF. CDR3 sequence (DNA): TGTGCCAGCAGTAGACTAGCGGGAGGGGAGACCCAGTACTTC. The genes are TRBV7-2 and TRBJ2-5; 14 bases are shared with TRBD2. The junction had 2 bases not matched to a gene; V was cut back by 6 bases and J by 5 bases. The V gene's germline CDR1 is SGHTA and CDR2 FQGNSA. CDR3 length equals 14 residues. Variable domain in full (rest from reference TRBV7-2 and TRBJ2-5): GAGVSQSPSNKVTEKGKDVELRCDPISGHTALYWYRQSLGQGLEFLIYFQGNSAPDKSGLPSDRFSAERTGGSVSTLTIQRTQQEDSAVYLCASSRLAGGETQYFGPGTRLLVL.

The CDR3 loop is CASSYIGQGNNEQFF. DNA for the CDR3: TGTGCCAGCAGTTACATAGGACAGGGGAACAATGAGCAGTTCTTC. The chain links TRBV27 to TRBJ2-1, with TRBD1 matching over 9 bases. The trim removed 4 bases at V and 5 bases at J, leaving 6 bases unmatched. The CDR3 runs 15 residues. Germline loops: CDR1 MNHEY, CDR2 SMNVEV (reference sequence).

The V and J genes are TRBV19 and TRBJ2-2; the match to TRBD2 covers 8 bases. CDR3 length: 15 residues. Germline loops: CDR1 LNHDA, CDR2 SQIVND (reference sequence). V was pared by 6 bases and J by 2 bases, with 5 bases of the junction left unmatched. CDR3: CASRRTSSNTGELFF. The CDR3 DNA reads TGTGCCAGTAGACGGACTAGCTCTAACACCGGGGAGCTGTTTTTT.